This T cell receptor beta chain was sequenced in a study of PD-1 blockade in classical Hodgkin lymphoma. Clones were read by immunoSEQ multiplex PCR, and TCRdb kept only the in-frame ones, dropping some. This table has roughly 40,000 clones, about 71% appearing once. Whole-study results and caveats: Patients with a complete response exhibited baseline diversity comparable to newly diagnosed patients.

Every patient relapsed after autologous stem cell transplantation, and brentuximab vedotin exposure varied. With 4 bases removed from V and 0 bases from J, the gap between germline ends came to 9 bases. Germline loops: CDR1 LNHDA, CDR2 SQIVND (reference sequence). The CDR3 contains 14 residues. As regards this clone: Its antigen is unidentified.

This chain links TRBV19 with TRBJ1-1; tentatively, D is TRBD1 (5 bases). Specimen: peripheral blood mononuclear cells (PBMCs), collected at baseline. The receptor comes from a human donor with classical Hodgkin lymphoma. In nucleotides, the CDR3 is TGTGCCAGTAGTAACCAGGGATTGAACACTGAAGCTTTCTTT. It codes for CASSNQGLNTEAFF.